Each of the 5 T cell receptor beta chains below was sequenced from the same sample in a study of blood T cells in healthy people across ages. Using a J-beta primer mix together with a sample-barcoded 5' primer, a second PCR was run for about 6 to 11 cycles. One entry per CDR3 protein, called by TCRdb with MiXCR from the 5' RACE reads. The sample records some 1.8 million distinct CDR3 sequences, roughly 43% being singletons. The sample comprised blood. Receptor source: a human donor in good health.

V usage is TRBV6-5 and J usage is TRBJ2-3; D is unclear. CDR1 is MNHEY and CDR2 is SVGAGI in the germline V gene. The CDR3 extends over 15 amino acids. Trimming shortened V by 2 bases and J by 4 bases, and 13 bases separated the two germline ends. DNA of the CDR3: TGTGCCAGCAGTTACGCGATTGGTGGGGCAGATACGCAGTATTTT. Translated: CASSYAIGGADTQYF.

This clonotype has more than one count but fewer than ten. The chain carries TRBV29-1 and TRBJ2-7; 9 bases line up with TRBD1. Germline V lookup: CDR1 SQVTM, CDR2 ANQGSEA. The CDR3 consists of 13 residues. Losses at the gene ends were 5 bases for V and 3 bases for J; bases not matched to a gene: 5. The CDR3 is CSVPGQGRYEQYF. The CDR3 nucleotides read TGCAGCGTTCCGGGACAGGGACGCTACGAGCAGTACTTC.

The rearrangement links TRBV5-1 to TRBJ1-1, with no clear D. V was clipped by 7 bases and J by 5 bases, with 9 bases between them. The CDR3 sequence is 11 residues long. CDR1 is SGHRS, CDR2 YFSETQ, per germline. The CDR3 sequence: CASEEGTEAFF. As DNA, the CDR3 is TGCGCCAGCGAGGAGGGAACTGAAGCTTTCTTT.

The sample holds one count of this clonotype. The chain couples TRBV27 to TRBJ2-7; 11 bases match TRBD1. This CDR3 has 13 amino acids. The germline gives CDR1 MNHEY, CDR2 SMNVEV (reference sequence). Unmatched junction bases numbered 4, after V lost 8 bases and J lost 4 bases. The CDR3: CASCRDRGYEQYF. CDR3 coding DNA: TGTGCCAGCTGCCGGGACAGGGGGTACGAGCAGTACTTC.

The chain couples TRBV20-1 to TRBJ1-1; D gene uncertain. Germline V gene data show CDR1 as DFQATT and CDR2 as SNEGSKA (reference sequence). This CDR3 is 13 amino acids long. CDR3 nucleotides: TGCAGAGTACCTAACCAGCCGAACACTGAAGCTTTCTTT. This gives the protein CRVPNQPNTEAFF.